The 24 T cell receptor beta chains listed next were all sequenced from one sample in a study of graft-versus-host responses after intestinal transplantation. Some clones are missing from TCRdb's copy, which holds only in-frame ones; the method was immunoSEQ multiplex PCR. Of roughly 12,000 clones listed, about 86% are singletons. Sequenced here: PBMCs, sampled approximately 120 days after transplant. These receptors all stem from a human patient who received an intestinal transplant, so some T cells may come from the graft donor.

The chain has TRBV18 and TRBJ2-3; 7 nucleotides line up with TRBD1. The CDR3 has 15 amino acids. Per germline, CDR1 KGHSH and CDR2 LQKENI. The V gene end was trimmed by 5 bases and the J gene end by 3 bases; junction bases not matched to a gene: 8. The CDR3 reads CASSLGNRGTDTQYF. In nucleotides, the CDR3 is TGTGCCAGCTCATTAGGCAACAGGGGAACAGATACGCAGTATTTT.

The chain combines TRBV4-2 with TRBJ1-2, with D unresolved. Germline CDR1 LGHNA, CDR2 YNFKEQ. V lost 2 bases to trimming and J lost 3 bases, with 4 bases between them. CDR3 length: 12 amino acids. The CDR3 coding sequence is TGTGCCAGCAGCCAATGGGACTATGGCTACACCTTC. Translating gives CASSQWDYGYTF.

The chain links TRBV5-6 to TRBJ2-7, with TRBD2 identical over 7 bases. Unmatched junction bases numbered 5, after V lost 3 bases and J lost 2 bases. The germline V gene encodes CDR1 SGHDT and CDR2 YYEEEE. This CDR3 contains 14 residues. CDR3: CASSYWTRPYEQYF. The CDR3 DNA is TGTGCCAGCAGCTATTGGACTAGACCCTACGAGCAGTACTTC.

This chain links TRBV6-5 with TRBJ2-1; D ambiguous. This CDR3 region has 11 residues. CDR1 and CDR2 from the germline V gene are MNHEY and SVGAGI. V shed 7 bases and J shed 14 bases, with 15 bases lying between them. The CDR3 here is CASTHGSTEFF. In DNA form, the CDR3 reads TGTGCCAGCACCCACGGATCTACGGAGTTCTTC.

The chain recombines TRBV6-7 with TRBJ2-6; no firm D call. TRBV6-7 is classed as an ORF, of uncertain function. This CDR3 comprises 19 residues. The V end lost 5 bases, the J end lost 5 bases, and 25 bases lay between the germline ends. CDR3 sequence (DNA): TGTGCCAGCAGTGGCATGGAGCGTATTTACAAAAGTCGGGCCAACGTCCTGACTTTC. Protein sequence: CASSGMERIYKSRANVLTF.

The chain is built from TRBV19 and TRBJ1-5, with D perhaps matching TRBD1 (5 bases). This CDR3 region has 16 residues. V shed 5 bases and J shed 7 bases, with 21 bases lying between them. Germline V gene sequence: CDR1 LNHDA, CDR2 SQIVND (reference sequence). This CDR3 reads CASSPGTYSYWQPQHF. The CDR3 DNA sequence: TGTGCCAGTAGTCCCGGGACCTACAGTTATTGGCAGCCCCAGCATTTT.

A few counts support this clone. V and J are TRBV14 and TRBJ2-7; D gene ambiguous. V lost 1 base, J lost 5 bases, and 9 bases lay in between. Germline CDR1 is SGHDN and CDR2 is FVKESK. The CDR3 has 13 amino acids. CDR3 DNA: TGTGCCAGCAGCCAAGCGCCTAGAAACGAGCAGTACTTC. Its protein is CASSQAPRNEQYF.

The chain combines TRBV4-1 with TRBJ2-7; possibly TRBD2 for D (5 bases). The CDR3 is made up of 15 amino acids. From germline, CDR1 is MGHRA and CDR2 YSYEKL. The germline V and J ends were trimmed by 0 bases and 2 bases, with 11 bases remaining between them. The DNA of the CDR3 is TGCGCCAGCAGCCAAGACCGAGGGTTCCCCTACGAGCAGTACTTC. Translation gives CASSQDRGFPYEQYF.

The CDR3 region is CASSRDVSGYNEQFF. Here the CDR3 DNA reads TGTGCCAGCAGCCGAGACGTTTCGGGGTACAATGAGCAGTTCTTC. The V and J genes are TRBV5-4 and TRBJ2-1; possibly TRBD2 for D (5 bases). The CDR3 has 15 amino acids. Per germline, CDR1 SGHNT and CDR2 YYREEE (reference sequence). Trimming took off 4 bases at V and 4 bases at J, with 15 bases between the two ends.

J is TRBJ2-7 and V is TRBV18; 7 bases are a match to TRBD2. The junction had 7 bases not matched to a gene; V was cut back by 4 bases and J by 4 bases. The CDR3 sequence is 14 residues long. CDR1 is KGHSH and CDR2 is LQKENI in the germline V gene. The CDR3 here is CASSQPSGLYEQYF. Here the CDR3 DNA reads TGTGCCAGCTCACAGCCTAGCGGCCTGTACGAGCAGTACTTC.

The sample holds one count of this clone. The rearrangement uses TRBV14 and TRBJ1-6; possibly TRBD1 for D (5 bases). Germline CDR1 and CDR2: SGHDN and FVKESK. V gave up 3 bases and J gave up 0 bases, with 21 bases separating them. This CDR3 has 20 residues. Here the CDR3 reads CASSQSYRDGKSSYNSPLHF. The CDR3 DNA reads TGTGCCAGCAGCCAGAGCTACCGGGACGGAAAGAGCTCCTATAATTCACCCCTCCACTTT.

The chain's CDR3 is CASSVGIAGGTDTQYF. The DNA of the CDR3 is TGTGCCAGCAGTGTGGGGATAGCGGGAGGAACAGATACGCAGTATTTT. V usage is TRBV6-4 and J usage is TRBJ2-3; TRBD2 agrees at 10 bases. The length of the CDR3 is 16 residues. Germline V gene data show CDR1 as MRHNA and CDR2 as SNTAGT. With 4 bases clipped from V and 3 bases from J, the junction kept 7 bases outside the gene matches.

This rearrangement joins TRBV11-2 to TRBJ1-2; D not certain. Per the germline V gene, CDR1 is SGHAT and CDR2 is FQNNGV. V dropped 5 bases and J dropped 4 bases, with 14 bases sitting between them. The CDR3 consists of 14 residues. CDR3 coding DNA: TGTGCCAGCAGCCCGACCTGGACGGTCTATGGCTACACCTTC. Translation: CASSPTWTVYGYTF.

The sample holds one count of this clone. This chain joins TRBV7-7 and TRBJ2-1; no firm D call. Trimming removed 5 bases at V and 3 bases at J, with 5 bases between. Germline loops: CDR1 SSHAT, CDR2 FNYEAQ (reference sequence). This CDR3 contains 12 residues. The CDR3 DNA reads as TGTGCCAGCAGCCTGGACTACAATGAGCAGTTCTTC. It specifies CASSLDYNEQFF.

The count of this clone is one. This chain connects TRBV6-1 to TRBJ2-1; 8 bases agree with TRBD2. This CDR3 has 15 residues. V lost 1 base to trimming and J lost 1 base; unmatched junction nucleotides: 0. Germline values: CDR1 MNHNS, CDR2 SASEGT. The CDR3 protein is CASSEGGGSYNEQFF. In DNA, the CDR3 is TGTGCCAGCAGTGAAGGCGGGGGGTCCTACAATGAGCAGTTCTTC.

This chain uses TRBV15 with TRBJ2-7, with TRBD1 matching over 8 bases. V was pared by 3 bases and J by 1 base, with 2 bases of the junction left unmatched. The V gene's germline CDR1 is LNHNV and CDR2 YYDKDF (reference sequence). The CDR3 runs 14 residues. CDR3 DNA: TGTGCCACCAGCAGGGACAGGGAATCCTACGAGCAGTACTTC. It is translated as CATSRDRESYEQYF.

This clone was counted a few times. The V call is TRBV6-4, the J call TRBJ2-7; TRBD1 is a possible D gene (6 bases). The CDR3 length is 15 residues. V lost 2 bases and J 0 bases, leaving 11 bases between the germline ends. Germline CDR1 MRHNA, CDR2 SNTAGT. In DNA form, the CDR3 reads TGTGCCAGCAGTGACGGGGACACGGGCTCCTACGAGCAGTACTTC. The encoded protein is CASSDGDTGSYEQYF.

This chain uses TRBV6-6 with TRBJ2-7, with D tentatively TRBD2 (5 bases). From germline, CDR1 is MNHNY and CDR2 SVGAGI (reference sequence). Trimming left V 5 bases short and J 4 bases short, with 18 bases between. This CDR3 contains 15 residues. DNA for the CDR3: TGTGCCAGCAGTCGGGTCATGGACTCAAAATACGAGCAGTACTTC. This codes for CASSRVMDSKYEQYF.

V and J are TRBV29-1 and TRBJ1-1, with a tentative D call TRBD1 (5 bases). Germline V gives CDR1 SQVTM, CDR2 ANQGSEA. V lost 1 base to trimming and J lost 4 bases, with 10 bases between them. CDR3 length equals 13 residues. The CDR3 DNA follows: TGCAGCGTTGAAGGGGGGTTGGGCACTGAAGCTTTCTTT. Residues: CSVEGGLGTEAFF. Full variable domain (missing parts from reference TRBV29-1 and TRBJ1-1): SAVISQKPSRDICQRGTSLTIQCQVDSQVTMMFWYRQQPGQSLTLIATANQGSEATYESGFVIDKFPISRPNLTFSTLTVSNMSPEDSSIYLCSVEGGLGTEAFFGQGTRLTVV.

This clone has only one observation. The chain has TRBV5-1 and TRBJ1-2; 9 positions agree with TRBD1. Trimming removed 4 bases from V and 3 bases from J; junction bases left unmatched: 10. This CDR3 region has 16 residues. Germline V CDR1 and CDR2: SGHRS, YFSETQ. The CDR3 region is CASSHLPQGADYGYTF. In nucleotides, the CDR3 is TGCGCCAGCAGCCACTTACCACAGGGGGCGGACTATGGCTACACCTTC.

V usage is TRBV7-2 and J usage is TRBJ1-2, with D unclear. CDR3 length: 15 amino acids. V was shortened by 5 bases and J by 6 bases, with 19 bases between the two germline ends. Germline lookup yields CDR1 SGHTA and CDR2 FQGNSA. CDR3 sequence (DNA): TGTGCCAGCAGCCCTCGGGAGGGAGCGTGGGATGGCTACACCTTC. It yields the protein CASSPREGAWDGYTF. Drawing the rest from reference TRBV7-2 and TRBJ1-2, the complete variable domain is GAGVSQSPSNKVTEKGKDVELRCDPISGHTALYWYRQSLGQGLEFLIYFQGNSAPDKSGLPSDRFSAERTGGSVSTLTIQRTQQEDSAVYLCASSPREGAWDGYTFGSGTRLTVV.

This chain links TRBV28 with TRBJ1-5, with no clear D. The CDR3 runs to 13 residues. V was shortened by 1 base and J by 9 bases, with 10 bases between the two germline ends. CDR1 is MDHEN and CDR2 is SYDVKM in the germline V gene. The CDR3 spells CASSLSFRRPQHF. DNA for the CDR3: TGTGCCAGCAGTTTATCGTTCCGGAGGCCCCAGCATTTT.

The V and J genes are TRBV13 and TRBJ2-3, with 12 bases identical to TRBD2. The CDR3 contains 18 residues. V gave up 3 bases and J gave up 2 bases; unmatched junction bases: 9. Germline V gene lookup returns CDR1 PRHDT and CDR2 FYEKMQ (reference sequence). The chain's CDR3 is CASSFRLAGEGDTDTQYF. The CDR3 region has the DNA TGTGCCAGCAGCTTCCGACTAGCGGGAGAGGGTGACACAGATACGCAGTATTTT.

The chain links TRBV5-1 to TRBJ1-1; TRBD1 matches 7 bases. V was clipped by 0 bases and J by 4 bases; unmatched bases: 6. Germline CDR1 reads SGHRS; CDR2 reads YFSETQ. This CDR3 region has 15 residues. The CDR3 region has the DNA TGCGCCAGCAGCTTGGGGACAGGATATAGCACTGAAGCTTTCTTT. It specifies CASSLGTGYSTEAFF. Using reference TRBV5-1 and TRBJ1-1 for the parts outside the CDR3, the full variable domain is KAGVTQTPRYLIKTRGQQVTLSCSPISGHRSVSWYQQTPGQGLQFLFEYFSETQRNKGNFPGRFSGRQFSNSRSEMNVSTLELGDSALYLCASSLGTGYSTEAFFGQGTRLTVV.